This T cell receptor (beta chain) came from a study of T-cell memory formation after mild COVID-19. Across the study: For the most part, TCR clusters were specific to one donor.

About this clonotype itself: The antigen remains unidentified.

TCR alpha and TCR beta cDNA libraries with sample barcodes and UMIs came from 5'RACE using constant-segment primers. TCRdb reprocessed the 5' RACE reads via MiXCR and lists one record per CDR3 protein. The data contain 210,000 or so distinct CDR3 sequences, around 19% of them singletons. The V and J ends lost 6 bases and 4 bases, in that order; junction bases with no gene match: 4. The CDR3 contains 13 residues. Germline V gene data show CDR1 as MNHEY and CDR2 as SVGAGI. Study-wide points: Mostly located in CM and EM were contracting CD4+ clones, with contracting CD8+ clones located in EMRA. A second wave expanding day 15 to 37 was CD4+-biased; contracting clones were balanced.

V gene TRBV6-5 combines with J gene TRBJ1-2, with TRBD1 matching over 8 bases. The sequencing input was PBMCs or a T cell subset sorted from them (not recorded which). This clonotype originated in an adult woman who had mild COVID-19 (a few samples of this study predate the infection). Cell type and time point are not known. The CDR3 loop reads CASRDRETYGYTF. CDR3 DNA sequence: TGTGCCAGCAGGGACAGGGAAACCTATGGCTACACCTTC.